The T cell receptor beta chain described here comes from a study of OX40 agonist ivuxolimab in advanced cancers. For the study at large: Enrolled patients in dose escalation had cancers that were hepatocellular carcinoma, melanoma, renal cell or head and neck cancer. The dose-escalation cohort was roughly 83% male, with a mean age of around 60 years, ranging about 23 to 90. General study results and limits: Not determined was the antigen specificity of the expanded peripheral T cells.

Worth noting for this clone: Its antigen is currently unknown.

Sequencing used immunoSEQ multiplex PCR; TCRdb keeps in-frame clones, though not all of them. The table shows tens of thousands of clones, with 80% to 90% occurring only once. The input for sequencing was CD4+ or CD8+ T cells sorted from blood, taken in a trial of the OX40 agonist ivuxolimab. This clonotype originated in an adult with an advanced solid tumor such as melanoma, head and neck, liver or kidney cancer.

The CDR3 DNA sequence: TGCGCCAGCAGCCAAGATTGGGAGGGACTAGCGGGAGAAGAGACCCAGTACTTC. Residues: CASSQDWEGLAGEETQYF. This rearrangement joins TRBV4-1 to TRBJ2-5; 14 bases are shared with TRBD2. The CDR3 is 18 residues long. Germline V gene lookup returns CDR1 MGHRA and CDR2 YSYEKL. Trimming removed 0 bases from V and 3 bases from J; junction bases left unmatched: 6.